One and the same sample provided the 14 T cell receptor beta chains below, sequenced in a study of CD8+ T cells in alopecia areata. Isolated RNA was reverse transcribed into cDNA used as the sequencing template. Repertoires were generated with immunoSEQ multiplex PCR, while TCRdb's copy carries only in-frame clones and drops some. The sample comprises roughly 110,000 clones, 56% of which are singletons, and 3% to 4% rests with the top ten. Treatment of the sample: oral pan-JAK inhibitor, 5-10 mg twice daily. The sample here was CD4+ T cells sorted from blood, taken at week 24, from a patient treated with tofacitinib. These receptors all stem from a human donor with alopecia areata.

A single count supports this clone. This chain uses TRBV30 with TRBJ1-6; weak D call: TRBD1 (6 bases). Germline V gives CDR1 GTSNPN, CDR2 SVGIG (reference sequence). V gave up 5 bases and J gave up 6 bases, with 11 bases separating them. The CDR3 covers 13 residues. The DNA for the CDR3 is TGTGCCTGGGACGGACAGAGTAATTCACCCCTCCACTTT. It translates to CAWDGQSNSPLHF. The full variable domain, rest sourced from reference TRBV30 and TRBJ1-6, is SQTIHQWPATLVQPVGSPLSLECTVEGTSNPNLYWYRQAAGRGLQLLFYSVGIGQISSEVPQNLSASRPQDRQFILSSKKLLLSDSGFYLCAWDGQSNSPLHFGNGTRLTVT.

The chain is built from TRBV7-2 and TRBJ2-1, with 15 positions matching TRBD2. The CDR3 has 15 amino acids. Germline V CDR1 and CDR2: SGHTA, FQGNSA. V was clipped by 4 bases and J by 9 bases; unmatched bases: 4. For the CDR3, the DNA is TGTGCCAGCAGCTGGACTAGCGGGGGGGACTTTGAGCAGTTCTTC. It codes for CASSWTSGGDFEQFF. Using reference TRBV7-2 and TRBJ2-1 for the parts outside the CDR3, the full variable domain is GAGVSQSPSNKVTEKGKDVELRCDPISGHTALYWYRQSLGQGLEFLIYFQGNSAPDKSGLPSDRFSAERTGGSVSTLTIQRTQQEDSAVYLCASSWTSGGDFEQFFGPGTRLTVL.

This clone was observed a few times. This rearrangement joins TRBV7-2 to TRBJ2-7; D is uncertain. The CDR3 totals 18 residues. The V gene lost 0 bases and the J gene lost 2 bases, with 20 bases spanning the gap. Germline V CDR1 and CDR2: SGHTA, FQGNSA. CDR3 nucleotides: TGTGCCAGCAGCTTAGCTACGAGTCGGGCATGGCGCCCCTACGAGCAGTACTTC. Its translation is CASSLATSRAWRPYEQYF.

In this sample, this clone turned up a few times. This chain links TRBV21-1 with TRBJ2-7. TRBV21-1 is reported as a pseudogene. CDR3 size: 14 residues. The CDR3 loop is CASSKVKGTNEQYF. The CDR3 region has the DNA TGTGCCAGCAGCAAAGTCAAGGGAACGAACGAGCAGTACTTC.

This clone has more than one count but fewer than ten. The chain joins TRBV7-2 to TRBJ2-5; D is undetermined. The V and J ends lost 1 base and 4 bases respectively, with 13 bases between them. CDR3 length equals 15 residues. The germline V gene encodes CDR1 SGHTA and CDR2 FQGNSA. The CDR3 reads CASSLVHVSLETQYF. As DNA, the CDR3 is TGTGCCAGCAGCTTAGTCCACGTCTCTTTAGAGACCCAGTACTTC.

The genes are TRBV4-2 and TRBJ2-6; TRBD1 matches 9 bases. V lost 4 bases and J lost 2; bases outside the gene matches: 3. The CDR3 extends over 16 amino acids. Germline CDR1 LGHNA, CDR2 YNFKEQ. The CDR3 is CASSPGQGAGANVLTF. The CDR3 nucleotides are TGTGCCAGCAGCCCGGGACAGGGTGCTGGGGCCAACGTCCTGACTTTC.

The V and J genes are TRBV6-5 and TRBJ2-7; the match to TRBD1 covers 10 bases. The trim removed 2 bases at V and 0 bases at J, leaving 4 bases unmatched. This CDR3 spans 16 amino acids. The germline CDR1 and CDR2 sequences are MNHEY and SVGAGI. CDR3 bases: TGTGCCAGCAGTTACACCGGGACAGGGGCCTCCTACGAGCAGTACTTC. This gives the protein CASSYTGTGASYEQYF.

The chain employs TRBV27 and TRBJ2-3, with D tentatively TRBD2 (6 bases). The CDR3 is 14 residues long. The germline V gene has CDR1 MNHEY and CDR2 SMNVEV (reference sequence). The V end was cut by 6 bases, the J end by 6 bases, with 16 bases between. The DNA of the CDR3 is TGTGCCAGCAGGTCGGGACTCTTGGGGGATACGCAGTATTTT. The encoded protein is CASRSGLLGDTQYF.

The chain recombines TRBV2 with TRBJ2-3; 7 bases are shared with TRBD1. With 9 bases clipped from V and 4 bases from J, the junction kept 4 bases outside the gene matches. The germline V gene encodes CDR1 SNHLY and CDR2 FYNNEI. There are 12 residues in the CDR3. This CDR3 reads CASGQASDTQYF. The CDR3 nucleotides read TGTGCCAGTGGACAGGCTTCAGATACGCAGTATTTT.

Regarding this clone: This CDR3 is also generated by other DNA sequences in the sample. This rearrangement joins TRBV30 to TRBJ2-3; TRBD2 is a possible D gene (6 bases). Germline V gene lookup returns CDR1 GTSNPN and CDR2 SVGIG (reference sequence). V lost 1 base, J lost 6 bases, and 8 bases lay in between. The CDR3 totals 12 residues. The CDR3 reads CAWSDRGDTQYF. The CDR3 DNA is TGTGCCTGGAGTGACCGGGGGGATACGCAGTATTTT.

The V call is TRBV2, the J call TRBJ2-1; TRBD2 matches 7 bases. V lost 8 bases to trimming and J lost 7 bases; unmatched junction nucleotides: 8. The V gene's germline CDR1 is SNHLY and CDR2 FYNNEI. The CDR3 runs to 13 residues. Here the CDR3 DNA reads TGTGCCAGCGGGAGGGCAGTTCCGAATGAGCAGTTCTTC. It yields the protein CASGRAVPNEQFF.

In its sample, this clone was seen a few times. The gene calls are TRBV29-1 and TRBJ1-1; 9 nucleotides line up with TRBD1. V lost 4 bases, J lost 6 bases, and 6 bases stayed unmatched. This CDR3 has 13 residues. Germline CDR1 and CDR2: SQVTM and ANQGSEA. The CDR3 bases are TGCAGCGTTGCAGGACAGGGGAGGTCTGAAGCTTTCTTT. Protein product: CSVAGQGRSEAFF.

The genes are TRBV6-1 and TRBJ1-6; the D is unclear. The CDR3 consists of 14 residues. Trimming removed 2 bases at V and 12 bases at J, with 14 bases between. Germline V lookup: CDR1 MNHNS, CDR2 SASEGT. CDR3 DNA: TGTGCCAGCAGTGAACAGTCAGCCATGGAACCCCTCCACTTT. This sequence encodes CASSEQSAMEPLHF.

This clone occurred a few times. This chain joins TRBV6-5 and TRBJ1-2, with 9 bases fitting TRBD1. Trimming took 6 bases from V and 2 from J; bases not matched to a gene: 7. This CDR3 region has 15 residues. CDR1 is MNHEY, CDR2 SVGAGI, per germline. CDR3 coding DNA: TGTGCCAGCAGCCTCGGGGGGACAGGGAACTATGGCTACACCTTC. Protein sequence: CASSLGGTGNYGYTF.